The 29 T cell receptor beta chains below come from one sample, sequenced in a study of identical twins. Each CDR3 protein gets one entry after TCRdb re-called the 5' RACE reads with MiXCR. Of nearly 900,000 distinct CDR3 sequences in the sample, over 9% were seen once. The same sample was also studied in work on yellow fever vaccine responses in identical twins.

The sequenced material came from PBMCs. These receptors originate from a woman under 30 in good health.

This clonotype showed up many times. The V and J genes are TRBV20-1 and TRBJ2-1, with 10 bases that match TRBD2. After removal of 3 bases from V and 4 bases from J, the junction contained 9 bases not matched to a gene. The CDR3 has 16 amino acids. CDR1 and CDR2 (germline): DFQATT, SNEGSKA (reference sequence). This CDR3 reads CSASFLTSGPYNEQFF. For the CDR3, the DNA is TGCAGTGCTAGTTTTTTGACTAGCGGGCCTTACAATGAGCAGTTCTTC.

This clonotype has a single count. This chain links TRBV7-2 with TRBJ2-1; D uncertain. This CDR3 spans 14 amino acids. Germline V gene sequence: CDR1 SGHTA, CDR2 FQGNSA. V lost 3 bases, J lost 6 bases, and 12 bases lay in between. CDR3 DNA sequence: TGTGCCAGCAGCTTCACCCGAGGACCCAATGAGCAGTTCTTC. Its protein is CASSFTRGPNEQFF.

This clonotype was seen a handful of times. The chain is built from TRBV3-1 and TRBJ2-7; D remains ambiguous. Germline loops: CDR1 LGHDT, CDR2 YNNKEL (reference sequence). The CDR3 is 14 residues long. V gave up 0 bases and J gave up 4 bases, with 10 bases separating them. Here the CDR3 reads CASSQEVSRYEQYF. The CDR3 nucleotides read TGTGCCAGCAGCCAAGAGGTTAGCAGGTACGAGCAGTACTTC.

There are a few counts of this clonotype. The chain couples TRBV6-1 to TRBJ2-2; D call uncertain. CDR1 MNHNS and CDR2 SASEGT come from the germline V gene. V was shortened by 6 bases and J by 6 bases, with 11 bases between the two germline ends. The CDR3 loop spans 13 amino acids. The CDR3 bases are TGTGCCAGCAGCCGAAGTCGAGCCGGGGAGCTGTTTTTT. It translates to CASSRSRAGELFF.

The chain joins TRBV5-6 to TRBJ1-5; 7 bases map to TRBD1. This CDR3 is 14 amino acids long. Per the germline V gene, CDR1 is SGHDT and CDR2 is YYEEEE. The V and J ends lost 6 bases and 4 bases, in that order; junction bases with no gene match: 7. CDR3 in DNA: TGTGCCAGCACTCAAGGGGGCGCGAATCAGCCCCAGCATTTT. As protein: CASTQGGANQPQHF.

The V call is TRBV20-1, the J call TRBJ2-1; 9 nucleotides agree with TRBD2. The CDR3 runs to 15 residues. The germline V gene has CDR1 DFQATT and CDR2 SNEGSKA (reference sequence). The V segment lost 5 bases and the J segment 2 bases; nucleotides outside the gene matches: 7. For the CDR3, the DNA is TGCAGTGCTGATAGCGGGAGTTCGCCCTACAATGAGCAGTTCTTC. This codes for CSADSGSSPYNEQFF.

This clonotype was recorded a few times. The chain employs TRBV15 and TRBJ2-2; D gene ambiguous. This CDR3 region has 12 residues. Germline lookup yields CDR1 LNHNV and CDR2 YYDKDF (reference sequence). V shed 3 bases and J shed 8 bases, with 7 bases lying between them. CDR3 sequence: CATSSMSGELFF. CDR3 in DNA: TGTGCCACCAGCAGCATGTCGGGGGAGCTGTTTTTT.

The CDR3 reads CASSYYRQPGTNTEAFF. CDR3 sequence (DNA): TGTGCCAGCAGTTACTACAGGCAGCCGGGGACGAACACTGAAGCTTTCTTT. This chain joins TRBV6-5 and TRBJ1-1; weak D call: TRBD1 (5 bases). Germline V gene data show CDR1 as MNHEY and CDR2 as SVGAGI. The V end lost 1 base, the J end lost 1 base, and 16 bases lay between the germline ends. This CDR3 is 17 amino acids long.

The chain recombines TRBV12-3 or TRBV12-4 with TRBJ2-1, with D possibly matching TRBD1 (6 bases). Trimming removed 6 bases at V and 10 bases at J, with 10 bases between. There are 11 residues in the CDR3. The CDR3 nucleotides are TGTGCCAGCAGCGACAGGTTAGAGCAGTTCTTC. This sequence encodes CASSDRLEQFF.

The gene calls are TRBV24-1 and TRBJ2-1, with D unclear. CDR1 KGHDR and CDR2 SFDVKD come from the germline V gene. The CDR3 is 16 residues long. The ends were cut back, 5 bases at V and 0 bases at J, with 13 bases in the middle. The CDR3 loop reads CATSGLGGSSYNEQFF. The CDR3 DNA reads as TGTGCCACCAGTGGGCTAGGCGGCAGCTCCTACAATGAGCAGTTCTTC.

Only a few counts were recorded for this clonotype. The genes are TRBV27 and TRBJ2-3; D is unclear. With 7 bases removed from V and 1 base from J, the gap between germline ends came to 18 bases. The CDR3 sequence is 16 residues long. Germline V gene data show CDR1 as MNHEY and CDR2 as SMNVEV (reference sequence). The CDR3 DNA reads as TGTGCCAGCAACCCATCTATTCGGGCGGGCACAGATACGCAGTATTTT. Residues: CASNPSIRAGTDTQYF.

This clonotype was counted at least ten times. DNA for the CDR3: TGTGCCAGCAGTGACGCGGGGGGGAGCACTGAAGCTTTCTTT. It codes for CASSDAGGSTEAFF. This chain connects TRBV6-4 to TRBJ1-1; possibly TRBD1 for D (5 bases). The CDR3 covers 14 residues. The V gene lost 2 bases and the J gene lost 4 bases, with 11 bases spanning the gap. Germline values: CDR1 MRHNA, CDR2 SNTAGT.

This clonotype was observed a handful of times. This chain links TRBV3-1 with TRBJ1-1; 7 bases fit TRBD1. This CDR3 is 15 amino acids long. V lost 4 bases and J lost 11; bases outside the gene matches: 16. Germline CDR1 LGHDT, CDR2 YNNKEL (reference sequence). For the CDR3, the DNA is TGTGCCAGCAGCCCCGGCCATAGTCGGACAGGCGAGGCTTTCTTT. This codes for CASSPGHSRTGEAFF. The variable domain in full, completed from reference TRBV3-1 and TRBJ1-1, reads DTAVSQTPKYLVTQMGNDKSIKCEQNLGHDTMYWYKQDSKKFLKIMFSYNNKELIINETVPNRFSPKSPDKAHLNLHINSLELGDSAVYFCASSPGHSRTGEAFFGQGTRLTVV.

The chain uses TRBV24-1 and TRBJ2-7, with no clear D. CDR3 length: 9 amino acids. V lost 7 bases to trimming and J lost 7 bases, with 4 bases between them. Germline V CDR1 and CDR2: KGHDR, SFDVKD. CDR3 coding DNA: TGTGCCACCAGGCGAGAGCAGTACGTC. Protein product: CATRREQYV.

The chain links TRBV24-1 to TRBJ2-7; 7 bases are a match to TRBD1. This CDR3 is built from 15 residues. The J segment lost 2 bases and the V segment lost 4 bases, leaving 7 bases of the junction unmatched. CDR1 is KGHDR and CDR2 is SFDVKD in the germline V gene. CDR3 residues: CATSDPGTVPYEQYF. CDR3 nucleotides: TGTGCCACCAGTGACCCCGGGACAGTCCCCTACGAGCAGTACTTC.

The CDR3 protein is CASSQGLASPLHF. In DNA form, the CDR3 reads TGCGCCAGCAGCCAAGGGTTGGCTTCACCCCTCCACTTT. This chain links TRBV4-1 with TRBJ1-6; D is undetermined. The ends were cut back, 1 base at V and 9 bases at J, with 7 bases in the middle. Germline values: CDR1 MGHRA, CDR2 YSYEKL. CDR3 size: 13 residues.

This chain links TRBV20-1 with TRBJ1-1; D gene unclear. Germline V gene sequence: CDR1 DFQATT, CDR2 SNEGSKA (reference sequence). The CDR3 is made up of 13 amino acids. Trimming took 1 base from V and 5 from J, leaving 11 bases between them. This CDR3 reads CSARVGQDTEAFF. CDR3 sequence (DNA): TGCAGTGCTAGAGTAGGGCAAGATACTGAAGCTTTCTTT.

This clonotype was observed a few times. V usage is TRBV12-3 or TRBV12-4 and J usage is TRBJ2-1, with D perhaps matching TRBD2 (6 bases). Trimming took off 6 bases at V and 2 bases at J, with 17 bases between the two ends. CDR3 length: 16 amino acids. In DNA form, the CDR3 reads TGTGCCAGCAGCTCCGGCGGGACTTTCGCCTACAATGAGCAGTTCTTC. The encoded protein is CASSSGGTFAYNEQFF.

The V call is TRBV3-1, the J call TRBJ2-5; D perhaps matches TRBD2 (6 bases). Trimming pared 10 bases from V and 2 bases from J, leaving 20 bases between. CDR1 and CDR2 (germline): LGHDT, YNNKEL (reference sequence). This CDR3 comprises 15 residues. This CDR3 reads CATTPSGLNQETQYF. Written as DNA, the CDR3 is TGTGCCACCACCCCATCCGGACTAAATCAAGAGACCCAGTACTTC.

This clonotype turned up a few times. The gene calls are TRBV12-3 or TRBV12-4 and TRBJ2-3; TRBD2 matches 8 bases. The CDR3 loop spans 16 amino acids. V was pared by 4 bases and J by 2 bases, with 8 bases of the junction left unmatched. The CDR3 reads CASSSWRGGNTDTQYF. The CDR3 nucleotides are TGTGCCAGCAGTTCATGGCGCGGGGGGAACACAGATACGCAGTATTTT.

The rearrangement links TRBV11-2 to TRBJ1-1, with D maybe TRBD1 (5 bases). Germline-derived CDR1 and CDR2 are SGHAT and FQNNGV. CDR3 length equals 13 residues. V was shortened by 5 bases and J by 1 base, with 8 bases between the two germline ends. DNA for the CDR3: TGTGCCAGCAGCGTAGGGGAGAACACTGAAGCTTTCTTT. Translation: CASSVGENTEAFF.

About this clonotype itself: Mismatch with germline at one junction end may stem from a read error. The chain combines TRBV7-7 with TRBJ2-5; the match to TRBD2 covers 8 bases. Per the germline V gene, CDR1 is SSHAT and CDR2 is FNYEAQ (reference sequence). The CDR3 spans 16 residues. The CDR3 region is CVSSLTGGIKQETQYF. The CDR3 DNA sequence: TGTGTCAGCAGCTTAACGGGGGGGATAAAGCAAGAGACCCAGTACTTC.

In its sample, this clonotype was seen a few times. The chain is built from TRBV29-1 and TRBJ2-7; 14 bases map to TRBD2. CDR1 is SQVTM and CDR2 is ANQGSEA in the germline V gene. The V gene end was trimmed by 7 bases and the J gene end by 7 bases; junction bases not matched to a gene: 6. The CDR3 contains 13 residues. CDR3 in amino acids: CSGRTSGRREQYF. Here the CDR3 DNA reads TGCAGCGGGCGGACTAGCGGGAGGAGGGAGCAGTACTTC.

Only one count was recorded for this clonotype. The J gene is TRBJ2-1, the V gene TRBV19; D is possibly TRBD2 (5 bases). Looked up from germline, CDR1 is LNHDA and CDR2 is SQIVND (reference sequence). CDR3 length: 15 amino acids. V dropped 1 base and J dropped 8 bases, with 15 bases sitting between them. The CDR3 nucleotides are TGTGCCAGTAGTATAGCGTCGAGCGGCGGCCATGAGCAGTTCTTC. Protein: CASSIASSGGHEQFF. Variable domain in full (rest from reference TRBV19 and TRBJ2-1): DGGITQSPKYLFRKEGQNVTLSCEQNLNHDAMYWYRQDPGQGLRLIYYSQIVNDFQKGDIAEGYSVSREKKESFPLTVTSAQKNPTAFYLCASSIASSGGHEQFFGPGTRLTVL.

Only a few counts were recorded for this clonotype. The rearrangement joins TRBV29-1 to TRBJ2-2; D is unclear. CDR1 and CDR2 (germline): SQVTM, ANQGSEA. The CDR3 contains 14 residues. Trimming removed 6 bases from V and 10 bases from J, with 21 bases in between. The CDR3 reads CSVQGYAGQKELFF. The CDR3 DNA reads TGCAGCGTCCAAGGATACGCCGGGCAAAAGGAGCTGTTTTTT.

The J gene is TRBJ2-1, the V gene TRBV7-2; either TRBD1 or TRBD2 may supply D (5 bases each). V was pared by 5 bases and J by 4 bases, with 15 bases between. The CDR3 has 15 amino acids. Germline V CDR1 and CDR2: SGHTA, FQGNSA. The CDR3: CASSIGTPVYNEQFF. The CDR3 DNA is TGTGCCAGCAGCATCGGGACGCCCGTTTACAATGAGCAGTTCTTC.

The V gene is TRBV6-1, the J gene TRBJ2-5; TRBD1 agrees at 9 bases. This CDR3 spans 15 amino acids. J gave up 3 bases and V 6 bases, and 8 bases lay outside the gene matches. Germline CDR1 and CDR2: MNHNS and SASEGT. CDR3 amino acids: CASSHRGQGEETQYF. Here the CDR3 DNA reads TGTGCCAGCAGCCACCGGGGACAGGGTGAAGAGACCCAGTACTTC.

The chain is built from TRBV2 and TRBJ2-1; 8 nucleotides agree with TRBD1. With 1 base clipped from V and 6 bases from J, the junction kept 20 bases outside the gene matches. The germline V gene has CDR1 SNHLY and CDR2 FYNNEI. CDR3 length: 20 amino acids. In DNA form, the CDR3 reads TGTGCCAGCAGTGAAGTGGGGACAGGCCGAAGCCAAGTATACTCCAATGAGCAGTTCTTC. This gives the protein CASSEVGTGRSQVYSNEQFF.

This clonotype was detected a few times. This sequence joins TRBV6-1 and TRBJ1-1, with TRBD1 as a possible D gene (6 bases). Between the trimmed V and J ends, which lost 8 bases and 7 bases, there was a span of 20 bases. This CDR3 has 14 amino acids. Germline V CDR1 and CDR2: MNHNS, SASEGT. CDR3 coding DNA: TGTGCCAGCCTCTCGACGGGGGCAGAGAGTGAAGCTTTCTTT. Translating it yields CASLSTGAESEAFF.